Listed below are T cell receptor beta chains from one sample, sequenced in a study of cytomegalovirus exposure and HLA in healthy donors. TCRdb's copy holds only in-frame clones and misses some; the assay was immunoSEQ multiplex PCR. The sample records 170,000 or so clones, 70% to 85% being singletons. The specimen sequenced was PBMCs. The receptor source for this set is a man in his forties or fifties in good health and CMV-seropositive. Both conserved end residues are part of each CDR3. The D gene is left open where the match is weak. Clone size, where shown, is once, few, many, or a class for clones that have expanded.

-	-	TRBV7-8	TRBJ1-2	CASSLDSDYGYTF	TGTGCCAGCAGCTTGGACAGCGACTATGGCTACACCTTC
-	TRBD2	TRBV7-2	TRBJ2-3	CASSPLAGGITDTQYF	TGTGCCAGCAGCCCACTAGCGGGGGGGATCACAGATACGCAGTATTTT
-	-	TRBV19	TRBJ1-2	CASGDRNYGYTF	TGTGCCAGCGGCGACAGGAACTATGGCTACACCTTC
few	-	TRBV5-1	TRBJ2-3	CASSPTADTQYF	TGCGCCAGCAGCCCGACAGCAGATACGCAGTATTTT
-	-	TRBV7-8	TRBJ1-2	CASSLGHSNYGYTF	TGTGCCAGCAGCTTAGGGCATTCTAACTATGGCTACACCTTC
-	-	TRBV28	TRBJ1-3	CASSSLANQIGLPGGYTIYF	TGTGCCAGCAGTTCTCTCGCCAATCAAATCGGGCTCCCAGGAGGATACACCATATATTTT
-	TRBD1	TRBV6-5	TRBJ2-7	CASSSGQGIPYEQYF	TGTGCCAGCAGTTCAGGACAGGGGATCCCCTACGAGCAGTACTTC
-	-	TRBV7-6	TRBJ2-1	CASSSPGIGEQFF	TGTGCCAGCAGCTCCCCAGGGATCGGTGAGCAGTTCTTC
-	-	TRBV27	TRBJ2-6	CASSLTGTSGANVLTF	TGTGCCAGCAGTTTAACAGGAACCTCTGGGGCCAACGTCCTGACTTTC
-	TRBD2	TRBV30	TRBJ2-1	CAWSRGLADYNEQFF	TGTGCCTGGAGTAGGGGACTAGCGGACTACAATGAGCAGTTCTTC
-	-	TRBV7-9	TRBJ1-4	CSSSHNRVTNEKLFF	TGTTCCAGCAGCCATAACAGGGTTACCAATGAAAAACTGTTTTTT
-	-	TRBV7-2	TRBJ2-5	CASSYQAGGETQYF	TGTGCCAGCAGCTACCAAGCGGGCGGAGAGACCCAGTACTTC
-	-	TRBV5-1	TRBJ1-1	CASSRDGSTEAFF	TGCGCCAGCAGCAGGGACGGGAGTACTGAAGCTTTCTTT
few	TRBD2	TRBV7-9	TRBJ2-1	CSSSPTSGLKLDEQFF	TGTTCCAGCAGCCCAACCTCGGGACTAAAACTCGATGAGCAGTTCTTC
-	TRBD1	TRBV10-3	TRBJ1-1	CAISGSPGQGDTEAFF	TGTGCCATCAGTGGGTCTCCCGGACAGGGAGACACTGAAGCTTTCTTT
-	-	TRBV7-8	TRBJ2-5	CASITAGGRGETQYF	TGTGCCAGCATCACCGCCGGAGGCAGGGGAGAGACCCAGTACTTC
-	TRBD2	TRBV5-4	TRBJ2-1	CASSSGLGNEQFF	TGTGCCAGCAGCTCGGGACTAGGCAATGAGCAGTTCTTC
once	-	TRBV5-4	TRBJ1-5	CASSRTPNTEPQHF	TGTGCCAGCAGCCGGACACCCAACACCGAGCCCCAGCATTTT
-	TRBD1	TRBV7-9	TRBJ2-1	CASSPGPGQGSYNEQFF	TGTGCCAGCAGCCCCGGCCCGGGACAGGGCTCTTACAATGAGCAGTTCTTC
-	-	TRBV6-1	TRBJ2-7	CASSELGGEQYF	TGTGCCAGCAGTGAATTGGGAGGCGAGCAGTACTTC
-	-	TRBV11-1	TRBJ1-1	CASSLIGAMNTEAFF	TGTGCCAGCAGCTTAATTGGGGCTATGAACACTGAAGCTTTCTTT
-	TRBD1	TRBV27	TRBJ2-2	CASSLGQGVASGELFF	TGTGCCAGCAGTTTAGGACAGGGCGTAGCATCCGGGGAGCTGTTTTTT
-	TRBD2	TRBV11-3	TRBJ2-1	CASSLAVLAGVNNEQFF	TGTGCCAGCAGCTTAGCGGTCCTAGCGGGAGTAAACAATGAGCAGTTCTTC
-	-	TRBV6-5	TRBJ1-4	CASSLQLNEKLFF	TGTGCCAGCAGCCTACAGCTGAATGAAAAACTGTTTTTT
-	-	TRBV6-1	TRBJ2-1	CASGGSSYNEQFF	TGTGCCAGTGGGGGCAGCTCCTACAATGAGCAGTTCTTC
-	TRBD2	TRBV4-1	TRBJ2-1	CASSHQLAGGPNEQFF	TGCGCCAGCAGCCATCAGCTAGCGGGAGGGCCAAATGAGCAGTTCTTC
once	-	TRBV2	TRBJ2-3	CASSLQGTLGTDTQYF	TGTGCCAGCAGCCTACAGGGTACGCTTGGCACAGATACGCAGTATTTT
few	-	TRBV29-1	TRBJ1-1	CSVEGSGILAEAFF	TGCAGCGTTGAAGGATCAGGGATATTGGCTGAAGCTTTCTTT
-	TRBD2	TRBV19	TRBJ2-7	CASSPRGGWEAYEQYF	TGTGCCAGTAGTCCCCGCGGGGGTTGGGAAGCCTACGAGCAGTACTTC
-	-	TRBV19	TRBJ1-5	CASREKPLEGNRNQPQHF	TGTGCCAGTAGGGAGAAGCCTCTGGAGGGAAATCGGAATCAGCCCCAGCATTTT
-	TRBD2	TRBV5-1	TRBJ2-1	CASSLVRGRDEQFF	TGCGCCAGCAGCTTGGTGCGGGGGAGGGATGAGCAGTTCTTC
-	-	TRBV10-1	TRBJ2-7	CASPTQAAYEQYF	TGCGCCAGCCCGACACAGGCCGCCTACGAGCAGTACTTC
-	-	TRBV27	TRBJ1-4	CASSLGQGAEKLFF	TGTGCCAGCAGTTTGGGGCAGGGCGCTGAAAAACTGTTTTTT